The 2 T cell receptor beta chains presented below share a single source sample, sequenced in a study of cytomegalovirus exposure and HLA in healthy donors. Primers: 60 Vbeta forward and 13 Jbeta reverse. The table came from immunoSEQ multiplex PCR; TCRdb's copy has only in-frame clones and leaves some out. This table has 99,000 or so clones, 76% appearing once. Sequencing used PBMCs. The receptors derive from a man between 40 and 49 years old in good health and CMV-seropositive.

The chain employs TRBV5-4 and TRBJ1-4; weak D call: TRBD1 (5 bases). The V end was cut by 0 bases, the J end by 0 bases, with 9 bases between. The CDR3 extends over 16 amino acids. Germline CDR1 is SGHNT and CDR2 is YYREEE (reference sequence). CDR3 region: CASSLGGGATNEKLFF. In DNA, the CDR3 is TGTGCCAGCAGCTTGGGTGGAGGGGCAACTAATGAAAAACTGTTTTTT.

CDR3 residues: CASSPAITEQYF. The CDR3 coding sequence is TGTGCCAGCTCACCAGCCATAACAGAGCAGTACTTC. The chain links TRBV18 to TRBJ2-7, with D uncertain. Germline V gene lookup returns CDR1 KGHSH and CDR2 LQKENI. CDR3 length: 12 residues. With 2 bases removed from V and 7 bases from J, the gap between germline ends came to 9 bases.